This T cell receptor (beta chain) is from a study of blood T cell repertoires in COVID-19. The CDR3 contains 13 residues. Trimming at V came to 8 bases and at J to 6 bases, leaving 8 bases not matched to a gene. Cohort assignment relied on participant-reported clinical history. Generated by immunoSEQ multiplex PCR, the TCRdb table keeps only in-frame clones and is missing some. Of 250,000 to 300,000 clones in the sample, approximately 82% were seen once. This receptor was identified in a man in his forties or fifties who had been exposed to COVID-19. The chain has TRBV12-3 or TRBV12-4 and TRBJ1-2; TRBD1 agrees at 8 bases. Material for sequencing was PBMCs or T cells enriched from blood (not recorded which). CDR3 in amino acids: CASSGLTGDGYTF. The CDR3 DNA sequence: TGTGCCAGCTCAGGCTTGACAGGGGATGGCTACACCTTC.